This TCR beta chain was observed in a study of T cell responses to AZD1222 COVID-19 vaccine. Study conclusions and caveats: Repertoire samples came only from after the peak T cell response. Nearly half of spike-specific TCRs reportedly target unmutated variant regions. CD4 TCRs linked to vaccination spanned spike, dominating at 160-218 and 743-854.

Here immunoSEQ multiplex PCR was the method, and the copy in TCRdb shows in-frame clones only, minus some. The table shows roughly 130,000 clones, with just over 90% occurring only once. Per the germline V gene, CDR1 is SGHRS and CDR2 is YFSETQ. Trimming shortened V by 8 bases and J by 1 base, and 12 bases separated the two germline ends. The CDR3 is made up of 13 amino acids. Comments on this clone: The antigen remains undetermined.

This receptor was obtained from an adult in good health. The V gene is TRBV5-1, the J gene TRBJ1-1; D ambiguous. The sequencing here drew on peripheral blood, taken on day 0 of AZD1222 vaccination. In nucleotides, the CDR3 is TGCGCCAGTTTTCAAACTGAGAACACTGAAGCTTTCTTT. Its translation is CASFQTENTEAFF.